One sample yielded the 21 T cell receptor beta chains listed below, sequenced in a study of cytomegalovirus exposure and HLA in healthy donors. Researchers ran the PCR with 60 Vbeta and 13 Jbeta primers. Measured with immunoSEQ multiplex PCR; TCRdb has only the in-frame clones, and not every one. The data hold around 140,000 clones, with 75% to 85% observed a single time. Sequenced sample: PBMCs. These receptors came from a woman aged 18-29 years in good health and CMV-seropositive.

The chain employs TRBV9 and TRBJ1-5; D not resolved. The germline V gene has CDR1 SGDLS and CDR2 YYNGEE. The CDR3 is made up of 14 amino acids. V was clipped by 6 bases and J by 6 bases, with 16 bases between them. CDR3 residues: CASTVGPVGQPQHF. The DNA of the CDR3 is TGTGCCAGCACCGTGGGCCCCGTAGGTCAGCCCCAGCATTTT.

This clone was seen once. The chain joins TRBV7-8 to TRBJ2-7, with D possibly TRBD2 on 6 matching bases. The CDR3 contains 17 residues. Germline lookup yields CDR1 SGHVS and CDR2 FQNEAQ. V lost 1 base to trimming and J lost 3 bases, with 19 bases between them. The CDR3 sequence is CASSLDRRAPENYEQYF. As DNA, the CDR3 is TGTGCCAGCAGCTTAGATAGGAGGGCACCGGAGAACTACGAGCAGTACTTC.

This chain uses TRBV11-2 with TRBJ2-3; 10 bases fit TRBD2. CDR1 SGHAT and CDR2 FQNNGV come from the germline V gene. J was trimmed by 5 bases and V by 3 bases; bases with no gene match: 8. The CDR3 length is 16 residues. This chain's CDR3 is CASSFSGGVPQDTQYF. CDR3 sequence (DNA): TGTGCCAGCAGCTTCAGCGGGGGGGTGCCGCAAGATACGCAGTATTTT.

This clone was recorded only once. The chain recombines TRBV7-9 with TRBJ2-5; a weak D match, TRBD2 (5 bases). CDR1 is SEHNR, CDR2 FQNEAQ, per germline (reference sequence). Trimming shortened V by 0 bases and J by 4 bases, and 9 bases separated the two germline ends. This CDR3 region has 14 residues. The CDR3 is CASSLARAGETQYF. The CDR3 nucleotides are TGTGCCAGCAGCTTAGCGAGGGCGGGAGAGACCCAGTACTTC. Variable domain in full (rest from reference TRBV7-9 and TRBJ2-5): DTGVSQNPRHKITKRGQNVTFRCDPISEHNRLYWYRQTLGQGPEFLTYFQNEAQLEKSRLLSDRFSAERPKGSFSTLEIQRTEQGDSAMYLCASSLARAGETQYFGPGTRLLVL.

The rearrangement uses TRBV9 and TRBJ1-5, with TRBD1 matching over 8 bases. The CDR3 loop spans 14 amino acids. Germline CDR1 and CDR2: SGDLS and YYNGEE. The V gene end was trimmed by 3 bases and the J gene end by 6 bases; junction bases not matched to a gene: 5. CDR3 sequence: CASSGHRGSQPQHF. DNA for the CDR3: TGTGCCAGCAGCGGGCACAGGGGGAGTCAGCCCCAGCATTTT.

CDR3 residues: CASSFKSATNEKLFF. CDR3 sequence (DNA): TGTGCCAGCAGTTTCAAGAGTGCAACTAATGAAAAACTGTTTTTT. The chain has TRBV27 and TRBJ1-4; D is undetermined. In germline, CDR1 is MNHEY, CDR2 SMNVEV (reference sequence). The V and J ends lost 3 bases and 0 bases respectively, with 8 bases between them. CDR3 length: 15 amino acids.

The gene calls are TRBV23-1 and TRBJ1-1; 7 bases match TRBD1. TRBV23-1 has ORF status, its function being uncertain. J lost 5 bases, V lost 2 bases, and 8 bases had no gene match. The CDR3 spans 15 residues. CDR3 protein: CASSQRLSGGTEAFF. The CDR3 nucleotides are TGCGCCAGCAGTCAAAGGTTGTCAGGGGGGACTGAAGCTTTCTTT.

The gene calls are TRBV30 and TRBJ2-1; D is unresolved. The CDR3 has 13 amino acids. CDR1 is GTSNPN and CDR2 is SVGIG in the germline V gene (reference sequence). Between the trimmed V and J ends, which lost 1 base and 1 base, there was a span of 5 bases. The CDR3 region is CAWSDSSYNEQFF. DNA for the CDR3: TGTGCCTGGAGTGACAGTTCCTACAATGAGCAGTTCTTC.

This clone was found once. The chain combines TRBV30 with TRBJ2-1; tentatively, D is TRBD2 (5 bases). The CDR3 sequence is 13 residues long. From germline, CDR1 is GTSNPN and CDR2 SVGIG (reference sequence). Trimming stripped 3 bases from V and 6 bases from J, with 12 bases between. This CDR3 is CAWRRGSSNEQFF. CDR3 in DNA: TGTGCCTGGAGGCGAGGGAGCAGCAATGAGCAGTTCTTC.

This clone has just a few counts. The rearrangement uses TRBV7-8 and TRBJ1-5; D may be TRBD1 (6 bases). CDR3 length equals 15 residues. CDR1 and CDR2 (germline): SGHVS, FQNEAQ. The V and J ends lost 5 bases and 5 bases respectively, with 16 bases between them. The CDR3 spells CASSPGGQGYQPQHF. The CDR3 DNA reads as TGTGCCAGCAGCCCGGGGGGTCAGGGGTATCAGCCCCAGCATTTT.

The DNA of the CDR3 is TGTGCCAGTAGTATAGATCGCCCAGGGTCAAACACCGGGGAGCTGTTTTTT. This translates into CASSIDRPGSNTGELFF. The chain uses TRBV19 and TRBJ2-2; weak D call: TRBD1 (5 bases). The V end was cut by 0 bases, the J end by 2 bases, with 13 bases between. Germline CDR1 LNHDA, CDR2 SQIVND (reference sequence). The CDR3 sequence is 17 residues long.

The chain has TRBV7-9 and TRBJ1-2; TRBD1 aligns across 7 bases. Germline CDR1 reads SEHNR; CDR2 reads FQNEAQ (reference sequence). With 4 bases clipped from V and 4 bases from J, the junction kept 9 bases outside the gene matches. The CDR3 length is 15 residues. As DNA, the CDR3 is TGTGCCAGCAGCTCCCTTGGACAGGAAAGCTATGGCTACACCTTC. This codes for CASSSLGQESYGYTF.

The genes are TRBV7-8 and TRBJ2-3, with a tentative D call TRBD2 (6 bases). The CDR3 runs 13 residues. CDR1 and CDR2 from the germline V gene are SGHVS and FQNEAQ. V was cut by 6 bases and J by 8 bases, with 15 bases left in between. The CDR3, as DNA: TGTGCCAGCAGTCAGGAGGGGCGGGGTACGCAGTATTTT. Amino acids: CASSQEGRGTQYF.

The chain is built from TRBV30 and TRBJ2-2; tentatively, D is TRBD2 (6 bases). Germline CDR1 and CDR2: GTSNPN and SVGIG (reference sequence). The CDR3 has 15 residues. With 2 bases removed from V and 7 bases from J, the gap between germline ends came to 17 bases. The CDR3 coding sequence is TGTGCCTGGAGTTCGATGGACTACCTCGGCGGGGAGCTGTTTTTT. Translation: CAWSSMDYLGGELFF.

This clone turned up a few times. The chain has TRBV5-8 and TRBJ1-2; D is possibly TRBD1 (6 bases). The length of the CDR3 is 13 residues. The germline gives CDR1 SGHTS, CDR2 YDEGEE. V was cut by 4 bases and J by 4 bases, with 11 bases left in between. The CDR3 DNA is TGTGCCAGCAGCCGACAGGTTCGCTATGGCTACACCTTC. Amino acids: CASSRQVRYGYTF. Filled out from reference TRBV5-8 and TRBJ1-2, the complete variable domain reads EAGVTQSPTHLIKTRGQQATLRCSPISGHTSVYWYQQALGLGLQFLLWYDEGEERNRGNFPPRFSGRQFPNYSSELNVNALELEDSALYLCASSRQVRYGYTFGSGTRLTVV.

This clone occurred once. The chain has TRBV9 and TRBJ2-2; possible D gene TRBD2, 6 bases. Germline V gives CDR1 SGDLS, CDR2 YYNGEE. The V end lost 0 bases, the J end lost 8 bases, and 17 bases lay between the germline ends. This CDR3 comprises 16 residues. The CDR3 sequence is CASSVDSGLILGELFF. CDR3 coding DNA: TGTGCCAGCAGCGTAGATTCGGGACTTATTTTGGGGGAGCTGTTTTTT.

In DNA, the CDR3 is TGTGCCAGCAACTCACAGGGAAAAGTCGGGGAGCTGTTTTTT. Translation gives CASNSQGKVGELFF. The J gene is TRBJ2-2, the V gene TRBV28; maybe TRBD1 (6 bases). CDR1 and CDR2 (germline): MDHEN, SYDVKM. V lost 7 bases to trimming and J lost 7 bases, with 16 bases between them. The CDR3 sequence is 14 residues long. Drawing the rest from reference TRBV28 and TRBJ2-2, the complete variable domain is DVKVTQSSRYLVKRTGEKVFLECVQDMDHENMFWYRQDPGLGLRLIYFSYDVKMKEKGDIPEGYSVSREKKERFSLILESASTNQTSMYLCASNSQGKVGELFFGEGSRLTVL.

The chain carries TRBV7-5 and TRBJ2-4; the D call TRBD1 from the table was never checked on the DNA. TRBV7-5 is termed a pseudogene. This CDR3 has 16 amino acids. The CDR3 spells CVRSRGQGLAKNIQYF. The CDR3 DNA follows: TGTGTCAGAAGCCGAGGACAGGGGCTAGCCAAAAACATTCAGTACTTC.

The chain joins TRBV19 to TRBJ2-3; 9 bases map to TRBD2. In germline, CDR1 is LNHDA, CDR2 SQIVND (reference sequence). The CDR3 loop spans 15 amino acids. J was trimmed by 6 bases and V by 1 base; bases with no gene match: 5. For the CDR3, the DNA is TGTGCCAGTAGTATAGGGGCGGGGGGGCCCGATACGCAGTATTTT. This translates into CASSIGAGGPDTQYF.

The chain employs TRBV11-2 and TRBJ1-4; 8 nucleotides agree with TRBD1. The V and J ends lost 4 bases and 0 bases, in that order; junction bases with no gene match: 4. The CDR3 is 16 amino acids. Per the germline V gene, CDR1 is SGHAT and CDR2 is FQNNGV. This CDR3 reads CASSSGQGTTNEKLFF. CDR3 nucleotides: TGTGCCAGCAGCTCCGGACAGGGCACAACTAATGAAAAACTGTTTTTT.

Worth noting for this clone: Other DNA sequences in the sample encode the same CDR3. CDR3 residues: CASSVDRDYGYTF. The CDR3, as DNA: TGCGCCAGCAGCGTCGACAGGGACTATGGCTACACCTTC. V and J are TRBV5-1 and TRBJ1-2; 7 bases align to TRBD1. The V segment lost 4 bases and the J segment 3 bases; nucleotides outside the gene matches: 3. Germline values: CDR1 SGHRS, CDR2 YFSETQ. The CDR3 length is 13 residues.